These 21 T cell receptor beta chains originate from one sample sequenced in a study of cytomegalovirus exposure and HLA in healthy donors. The PCR was carried out with 60 Vbeta primers and 13 Jbeta primers. The repertoire was sequenced with immunoSEQ multiplex PCR; TCRdb's copy has only in-frame clones and lacks some. The data show fewer than 350,000 clones, around nine tenths seen once. Sequencing used PBMCs. The source is a woman between 18 and 29 years old in good health and CMV-seronegative.

This chain joins TRBV5-4 and TRBJ2-7, with 7 bases identical to TRBD2. The CDR3 spans 16 residues. J gave up 1 base and V 5 bases, and 12 bases lay outside the gene matches. The germline V gene has CDR1 SGHNT and CDR2 YYREEE (reference sequence). CDR3 sequence reads: CASRQWGREVSYEQYF. CDR3 DNA: TGTGCCAGCAGACAATGGGGGAGGGAAGTATCCTACGAGCAGTACTTC.

The chain joins TRBV27 to TRBJ2-1, with 12 nucleotides matching TRBD2. V shed 2 bases and J 8 bases; nucleotides not matched to a gene: 7. Germline assignment: CDR1 MNHEY and CDR2 SMNVEV (reference sequence). CDR3 length: 16 residues. CDR3 region: CASSLTGLAGIHEQFF. In nucleotides, the CDR3 is TGTGCCAGCAGTTTAACAGGACTAGCGGGGATACATGAGCAGTTCTTC.

The chain couples TRBV7-8 to TRBJ2-7; 7 bases match TRBD2. V lost 7 bases and J lost 4; bases outside the gene matches: 7. This CDR3 comprises 13 residues. Germline lookup yields CDR1 SGHVS and CDR2 FQNEAQ. This chain's CDR3 is CASTLGGGYEQYF. Written as DNA, the CDR3 is TGTGCCAGCACCTTGGGGGGGGGTTACGAGCAGTACTTC.

V and J are TRBV6-6 and TRBJ2-1; D gene ambiguous. Germline V gene lookup returns CDR1 MNHNY and CDR2 SVGAGI (reference sequence). This CDR3 region has 12 residues. Trimming removed 8 bases from V and 4 bases from J, with 9 bases in between. The CDR3 region is CASRGTYNEQFF. The DNA of the CDR3 is TGTGCCAGCCGAGGAACATACAATGAGCAGTTCTTC.

The chain joins TRBV6-1 to TRBJ1-1; the D gene is possibly TRBD1 (6 bases). The germline V gene has CDR1 MNHNS and CDR2 SASEGT. Trimming pared 8 bases from V and 4 bases from J, leaving 17 bases between. The CDR3 runs to 14 residues. The CDR3 here is CASPQDRSRTEAFF. CDR3 nucleotide sequence: TGTGCCAGCCCGCAAGACAGGTCGCGCACTGAAGCTTTCTTT.

As concerns this clone: Other DNA variants within this sample encode the same CDR3. The chain carries TRBV9 and TRBJ1-1, with 11 bases fitting TRBD1. Trimming removed 0 bases from V and 3 bases from J; junction bases left unmatched: 1. Germline values: CDR1 SGDLS, CDR2 YYNGEE. The CDR3 is 15 residues long. CDR3 residues: CASSVAGQGDTEAFF. CDR3 coding DNA: TGTGCCAGCAGCGTAGCGGGACAGGGGGACACTGAAGCTTTCTTT.

Only one count was recorded for this clone. V gene TRBV11-2 combines with J gene TRBJ2-5; 8 positions agree with TRBD1. This CDR3 has 15 residues. Per the germline V gene, CDR1 is SGHAT and CDR2 is FQNNGV. With V trimmed by 5 bases and J by 5 bases, 10 bases remained unmatched. CDR3 sequence reads: CASSRIPGQVETQYF. CDR3 coding DNA: TGTGCCAGCAGCAGAATCCCGGGACAGGTGGAGACCCAGTACTTC.

The chain uses TRBV6-5 and TRBJ1-4; D is unresolved. This CDR3 region has 13 residues. Germline V lookup: CDR1 MNHEY, CDR2 SVGAGI. Trimming took off 6 bases at V and 0 bases at J, with 5 bases between the two ends. The chain's CDR3 is CASRPATNEKLFF. The DNA of the CDR3 is TGTGCCAGCAGACCAGCAACTAATGAAAAACTGTTTTTT.

The V gene is TRBV7-8, the J gene TRBJ2-1; perhaps TRBD1 as D (5 bases). The CDR3 has 13 residues. The germline gives CDR1 SGHVS, CDR2 FQNEAQ. V gave up 2 bases and J gave up 14 bases, with 16 bases separating them. As DNA, the CDR3 is TGTGCCAGCAGCTTAATCGGCTCGCTAGGGGAGTTCTTC. The encoded protein is CASSLIGSLGEFF.

This chain joins TRBV7-9 and TRBJ1-2, with D possibly matching TRBD1 (5 bases). The CDR3 has 15 amino acids. The germline CDR1 and CDR2 sequences are SEHNR and FQNEAQ (reference sequence). The V end was cut by 3 bases, the J end by 6 bases, with 17 bases between. CDR3 nucleotides: TGTGCCAGCAGCTTTGGCCAACAGGCCCCCCATGGCTACACCTTC. The encoded protein is CASSFGQQAPHGYTF.

This sequence joins TRBV29-1 and TRBJ2-5; 10 bases are shared with TRBD2. This CDR3 has 14 amino acids. J gave up 5 bases and V 6 bases, and 9 bases lay outside the gene matches. From germline, CDR1 is SQVTM and CDR2 ANQGSEA. CDR3 loop: CSVSGAGGPETQYF. CDR3 sequence (DNA): TGCAGCGTGTCTGGAGCGGGGGGGCCCGAGACCCAGTACTTC.

The V and J genes are TRBV10-3 and TRBJ2-7; 9 bases map to TRBD1. Looked up from germline, CDR1 is ENHRY and CDR2 is SYGVKD. This CDR3 is built from 15 residues. With 6 bases clipped from V and 3 bases from J, the junction kept 9 bases outside the gene matches. The DNA for the CDR3 is TGTGCCATCAGCCTCTCCGGGACAGGGATCTACGAGCAGTACTTC. Residues: CAISLSGTGIYEQYF.

The chain links TRBV5-1 to TRBJ2-3, with a possible D match to TRBD2 (5 bases). Trimming left V 6 bases short and J 1 base short, with 9 bases between. CDR3 size: 13 residues. Germline CDR1 and CDR2: SGHRS and YFSETQ. DNA for the CDR3: TGCGCCAGCAATGACGGGGGCACAGATACGCAGTATTTT. The encoded protein is CASNDGGTDTQYF.

As regards this clone: Other DNA sequences in the sample encode the same CDR3. The chain combines TRBV5-1 with TRBJ1-3, with a tentative D call TRBD1 (5 bases). Looked up from germline, CDR1 is SGHRS and CDR2 is YFSETQ. The CDR3 covers 14 residues. V was shortened by 2 bases and J by 1 base, with 7 bases between the two germline ends. CDR3 DNA: TGCGCCAGCAGCTTTCAGGGTTCTGGAAACACCATATATTTT. Translating it yields CASSFQGSGNTIYF.

This sequence joins TRBV5-6 and TRBJ2-7; D is possibly TRBD1 (5 bases). V gave up 2 bases and J gave up 0 bases, with 12 bases separating them. Germline lookup yields CDR1 SGHDT and CDR2 YYEEEE. The CDR3 totals 15 residues. The CDR3 DNA is TGTGCCAGCAGCTTTGTACAGGCTGGCTCCTACGAGCAGTACTTC. This encodes CASSFVQAGSYEQYF.

This clone turned up a few times. The V gene is TRBV5-1, the J gene TRBJ2-7; D remains ambiguous. The CDR3 has 13 amino acids. CDR1 is SGHRS and CDR2 is YFSETQ in the germline V gene. V was shortened by 0 bases and J by 3 bases, with 7 bases between the two germline ends. DNA for the CDR3: TGCGCCAGCAGCTTGGAGGCGGTCTACGAGCAGTACTTC. As protein: CASSLEAVYEQYF.

V usage is TRBV28 and J usage is TRBJ2-1; 12 bases are a match to TRBD1. Trimming removed 7 bases from V and 7 bases from J; junction bases left unmatched: 8. This CDR3 has 15 amino acids. Germline V CDR1 and CDR2: MDHEN, SYDVKM. CDR3: CASTTRDRGLNEQFF. In DNA, the CDR3 is TGTGCCAGCACCACGCGGGACAGGGGGCTAAATGAGCAGTTCTTC.

The chain couples TRBV2 to TRBJ2-7, with D possibly matching TRBD2 (6 bases). Germline V gene lookup returns CDR1 SNHLY and CDR2 FYNNEI. V was trimmed by 3 bases and J by 3 bases, leaving 15 bases between them. The CDR3 consists of 15 residues. DNA of the CDR3: TGTGCCAGCAGTGAGTCGGGGGTACCCCTCTACGAGCAGTACTTC. Encoded protein: CASSESGVPLYEQYF.

This clone was seen a handful of times. The chain joins TRBV7-3 to TRBJ2-7; a weak D match, TRBD2 (6 bases). The CDR3 extends over 14 amino acids. The germline CDR1 and CDR2 sequences are SGHTA and FQGTGA. Trimming left V 5 bases short and J 6 bases short, with 17 bases between. CDR3 sequence reads: CASSATGLPSEQYF. CDR3 nucleotide sequence: TGTGCCAGCAGCGCCACGGGACTGCCGTCCGAGCAGTACTTC.

The chain employs TRBV5-4 and TRBJ2-2; D perhaps matches TRBD2 (5 bases). Trimming pared 3 bases from V and 0 bases from J, leaving 12 bases between. CDR1 is SGHNT, CDR2 YYREEE, per germline (reference sequence). The CDR3 is made up of 16 amino acids. This CDR3 is CASSSRRDSNTGELFF. CDR3 bases: TGTGCCAGCAGCTCCAGACGGGATTCGAACACCGGGGAGCTGTTTTTT.

This clone was picked up a small number of times. The gene calls are TRBV15 and TRBJ1-1; TRBD1 is a possible D gene (6 bases). V was pared by 8 bases and J by 1 base, with 17 bases between. Germline lookup yields CDR1 LNHNV and CDR2 YYDKDF (reference sequence). The CDR3 consists of 15 residues. DNA of the CDR3: TGTGCCACCGAGACAGGAGACCTAAGGAACACTGAAGCTTTCTTT. This sequence encodes CATETGDLRNTEAFF. The full variable domain, completed using reference TRBV15 and TRBJ1-1, is DAMVIQNPRYQVTQFGKPVTLSCSQTLNHNVMYWYQQKSSQAPKLLFHYYDKDFNNEADTPDNFQSRRPNTSFCFLDIRSPGLGDTAMYLCATETGDLRNTEAFFGQGTRLTVV.